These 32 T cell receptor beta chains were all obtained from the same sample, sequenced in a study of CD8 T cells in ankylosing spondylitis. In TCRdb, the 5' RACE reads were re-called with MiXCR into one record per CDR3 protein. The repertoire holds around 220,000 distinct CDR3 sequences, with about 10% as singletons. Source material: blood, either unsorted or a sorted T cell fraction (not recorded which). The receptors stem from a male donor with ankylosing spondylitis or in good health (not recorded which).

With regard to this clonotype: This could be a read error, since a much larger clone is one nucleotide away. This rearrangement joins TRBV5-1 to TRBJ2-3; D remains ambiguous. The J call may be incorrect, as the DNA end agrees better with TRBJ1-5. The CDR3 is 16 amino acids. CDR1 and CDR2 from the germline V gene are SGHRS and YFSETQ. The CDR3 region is CASSLVGVVRSDTQHF. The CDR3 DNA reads TGCGCCAGCAGCTTGGTTGGGGTCGTACGGTCAGATACGCAGCATTTT.

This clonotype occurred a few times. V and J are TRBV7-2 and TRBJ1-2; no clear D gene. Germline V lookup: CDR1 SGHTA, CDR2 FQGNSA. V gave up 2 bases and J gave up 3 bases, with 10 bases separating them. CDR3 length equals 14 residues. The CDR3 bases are TGTGCCAGCAGCTTAACGGATACCTACTATGGCTACACCTTC. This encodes CASSLTDTYYGYTF.

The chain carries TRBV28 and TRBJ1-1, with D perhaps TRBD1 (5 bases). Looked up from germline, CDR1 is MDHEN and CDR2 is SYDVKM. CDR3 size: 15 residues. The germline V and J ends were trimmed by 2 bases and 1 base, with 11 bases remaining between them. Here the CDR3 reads CASSLRGAQNTEAFF. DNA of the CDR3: TGTGCCAGCAGTTTACGCGGGGCGCAGAACACTGAAGCTTTCTTT. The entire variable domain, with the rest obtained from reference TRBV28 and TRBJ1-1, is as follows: DVKVTQSSRYLVKRTGEKVFLECVQDMDHENMFWYRQDPGLGLRLIYFSYDVKMKEKGDIPEGYSVSREKKERFSLILESASTNQTSMYLCASSLRGAQNTEAFFGQGTRLTVV.

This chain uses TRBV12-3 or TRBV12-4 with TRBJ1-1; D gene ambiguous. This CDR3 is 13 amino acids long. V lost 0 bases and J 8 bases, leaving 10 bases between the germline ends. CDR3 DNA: TGTGCCAGCAGTTTAGCGGAGGGTTTGGAAGCTTTCTTT. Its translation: CASSLAEGLEAFF.

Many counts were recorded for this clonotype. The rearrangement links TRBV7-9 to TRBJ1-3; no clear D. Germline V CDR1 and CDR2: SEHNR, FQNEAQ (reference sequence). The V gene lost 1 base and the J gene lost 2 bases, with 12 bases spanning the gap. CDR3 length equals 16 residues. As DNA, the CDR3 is TGTGCCAGCAGCTTAGGAAACTTGAGCACTGGAAACACCATATATTTT. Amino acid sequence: CASSLGNLSTGNTIYF. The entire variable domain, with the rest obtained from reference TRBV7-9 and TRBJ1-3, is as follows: DTGVSQNPRHKITKRGQNVTFRCDPISEHNRLYWYRQTLGQGPEFLTYFQNEAQLEKSRLLSDRFSAERPKGSFSTLEIQRTEQGDSAMYLCASSLGNLSTGNTIYFGEGSWLTVV.

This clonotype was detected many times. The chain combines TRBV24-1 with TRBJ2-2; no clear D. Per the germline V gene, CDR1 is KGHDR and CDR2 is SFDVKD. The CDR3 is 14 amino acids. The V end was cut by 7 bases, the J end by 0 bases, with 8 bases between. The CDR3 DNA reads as TGTGCCACCAGCTTCACCGCGAACACCGGGGAGCTGTTTTTT. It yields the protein CATSFTANTGELFF.

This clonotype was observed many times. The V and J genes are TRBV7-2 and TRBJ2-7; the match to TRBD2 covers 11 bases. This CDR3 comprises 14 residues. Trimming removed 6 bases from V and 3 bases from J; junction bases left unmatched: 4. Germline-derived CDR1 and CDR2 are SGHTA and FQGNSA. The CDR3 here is CASRPGLAVYEQYF. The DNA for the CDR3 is TGTGCCAGCAGGCCGGGACTAGCGGTCTACGAGCAGTACTTC.

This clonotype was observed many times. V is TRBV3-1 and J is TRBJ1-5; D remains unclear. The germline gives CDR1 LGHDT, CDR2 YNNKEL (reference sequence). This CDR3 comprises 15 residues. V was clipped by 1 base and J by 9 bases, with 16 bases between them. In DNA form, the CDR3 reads TGTGCCAGCAGCCAAGGATTGGATCTAGGGCGGCCCCAGCATTTT. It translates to CASSQGLDLGRPQHF.

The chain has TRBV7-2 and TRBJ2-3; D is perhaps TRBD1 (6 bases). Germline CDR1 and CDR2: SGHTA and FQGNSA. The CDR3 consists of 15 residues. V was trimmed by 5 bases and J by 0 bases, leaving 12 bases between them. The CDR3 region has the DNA TGTGCCAGCAGCAATGGACAGTCTAGCACAGATACGCAGTATTTT. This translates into CASSNGQSSTDTQYF.

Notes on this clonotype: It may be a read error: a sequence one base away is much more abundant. The CDR3 spells CSAREEDTF. The CDR3, as DNA: TGCAGTGCTAGGGAAGAAGACACCTTC. The chain employs TRBV20-1 and TRBJ1-2, with D unclear. The CDR3 covers 9 residues. Germline CDR1 DFQATT, CDR2 SNEGSKA (reference sequence). Trimming pared 3 bases from V and 12 bases from J, leaving 8 bases between.

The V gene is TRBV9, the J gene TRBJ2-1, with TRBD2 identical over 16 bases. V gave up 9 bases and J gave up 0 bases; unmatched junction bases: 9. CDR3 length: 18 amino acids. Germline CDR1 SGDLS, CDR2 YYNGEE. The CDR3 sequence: CATSTGTSGGASYNEQFF. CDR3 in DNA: TGTGCCACCTCTACCGGGACTAGCGGGGGGGCCTCCTACAATGAGCAGTTCTTC.

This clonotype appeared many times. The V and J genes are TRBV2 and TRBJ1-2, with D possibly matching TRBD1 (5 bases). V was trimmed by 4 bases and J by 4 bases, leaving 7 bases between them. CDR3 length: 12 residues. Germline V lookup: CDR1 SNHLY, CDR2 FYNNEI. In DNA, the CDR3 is TGTGCCAGCAGTGGACAGATCTATGGCTACACCTTC. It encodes CASSGQIYGYTF.

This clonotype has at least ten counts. CDR3 sequence reads: CASSVAAGLEQYF. CDR3 DNA: TGTGCCAGCAGCGTAGCGGCAGGTCTCGAGCAGTACTTC. The gene calls are TRBV9 and TRBJ2-7, with D unresolved. Trimming took 0 bases from V and 6 from J, leaving 10 bases between them. The V gene's germline CDR1 is SGDLS and CDR2 YYNGEE. The CDR3 runs 13 residues. Drawing the rest from reference TRBV9 and TRBJ2-7, the complete variable domain is DSGVTQTPKHLITATGQRVTLRCSPRSGDLSVYWYQQSLDQGLQFLIQYYNGEERAKGNILERFSAQQFPDLHSELNLSSLELGDSALYFCASSVAAGLEQYFGPGTRLTVT.

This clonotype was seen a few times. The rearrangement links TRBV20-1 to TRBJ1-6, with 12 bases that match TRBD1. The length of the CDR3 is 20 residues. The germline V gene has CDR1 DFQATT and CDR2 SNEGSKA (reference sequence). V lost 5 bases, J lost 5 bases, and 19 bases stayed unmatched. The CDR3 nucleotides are TGCAGTGCTCGAACCCGGCGGGACAGGGGGCTAGTGGGAGATAATTCACCCCTCCACTTT. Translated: CSARTRRDRGLVGDNSPLHF.

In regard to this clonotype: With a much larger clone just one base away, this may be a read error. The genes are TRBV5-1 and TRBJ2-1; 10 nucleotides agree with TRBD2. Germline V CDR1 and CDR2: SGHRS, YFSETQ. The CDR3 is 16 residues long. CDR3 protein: CASSLGSFASGGRQLF. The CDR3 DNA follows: TGCGCCAGCAGCTTGGGTTCTTTCGCTAGCGGGGGACGGCAGTTATTC.

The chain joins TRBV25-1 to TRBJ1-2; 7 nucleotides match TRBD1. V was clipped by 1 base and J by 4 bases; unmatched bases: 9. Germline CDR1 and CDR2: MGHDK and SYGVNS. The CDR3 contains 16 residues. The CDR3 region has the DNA TGTGCCAGCAGTGAATCGAGGACAGGAGGTGGCTATGGCTACACCTTC. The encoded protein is CASSESRTGGGYGYTF.

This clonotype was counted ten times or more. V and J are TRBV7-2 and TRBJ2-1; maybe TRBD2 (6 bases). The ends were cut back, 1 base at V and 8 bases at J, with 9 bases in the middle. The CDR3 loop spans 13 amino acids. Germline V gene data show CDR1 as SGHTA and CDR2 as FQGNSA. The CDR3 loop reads CASSLGERDEQFF. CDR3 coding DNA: TGTGCCAGCAGCTTAGGCGAGCGGGATGAGCAGTTCTTC.

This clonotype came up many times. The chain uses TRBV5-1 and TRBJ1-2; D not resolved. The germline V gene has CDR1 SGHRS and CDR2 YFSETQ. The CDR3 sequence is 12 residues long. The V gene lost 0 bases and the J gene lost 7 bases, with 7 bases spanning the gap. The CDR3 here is CASSLDSGGYTF. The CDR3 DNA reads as TGCGCCAGCAGCTTGGATTCCGGTGGCTACACCTTC.

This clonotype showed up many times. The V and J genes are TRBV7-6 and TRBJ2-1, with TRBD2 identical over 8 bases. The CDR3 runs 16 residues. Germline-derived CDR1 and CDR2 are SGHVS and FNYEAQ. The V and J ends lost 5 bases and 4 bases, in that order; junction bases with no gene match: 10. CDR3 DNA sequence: TGTGCCAGCAGCCCATACCCGGGGGGGGAATACAATGAGCAGTTCTTC. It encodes CASSPYPGGEYNEQFF.

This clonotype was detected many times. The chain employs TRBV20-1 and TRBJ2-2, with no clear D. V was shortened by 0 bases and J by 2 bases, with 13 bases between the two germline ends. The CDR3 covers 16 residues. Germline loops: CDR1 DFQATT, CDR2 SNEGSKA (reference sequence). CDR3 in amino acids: CSARDGSLPNTGELFF. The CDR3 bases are TGCAGTGCTAGAGATGGTAGTTTACCCAACACCGGGGAGCTGTTTTTT.

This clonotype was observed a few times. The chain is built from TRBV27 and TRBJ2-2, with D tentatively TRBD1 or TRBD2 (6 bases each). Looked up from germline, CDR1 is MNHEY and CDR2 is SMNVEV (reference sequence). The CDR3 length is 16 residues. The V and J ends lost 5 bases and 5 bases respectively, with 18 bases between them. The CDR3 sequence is CASSQPWGAETGELFF. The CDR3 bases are TGTGCCAGCAGTCAGCCCTGGGGGGCGGAGACCGGGGAGCTGTTTTTT.

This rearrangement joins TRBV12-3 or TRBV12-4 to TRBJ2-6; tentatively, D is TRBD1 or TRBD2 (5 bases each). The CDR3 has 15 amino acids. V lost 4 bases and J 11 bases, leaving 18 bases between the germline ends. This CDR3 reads CASSSRSGSGDVLTF. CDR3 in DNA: TGTGCCAGCAGTTCCAGGTCAGGGTCCGGGGACGTCCTGACTTTC.

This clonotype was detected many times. The CDR3 coding sequence is TGTGCCAGCAGCTTCCAGGGGGCGCGGGGAAACACCATATATTTT. Protein sequence: CASSFQGARGNTIYF. This sequence joins TRBV7-9 and TRBJ1-3; 8 bases align to TRBD1. Germline V gene lookup returns CDR1 SEHNR and CDR2 FQNEAQ (reference sequence). This CDR3 has 15 residues. The ends lost 3 bases at V and 4 bases at J; junction bases unmatched: 5.

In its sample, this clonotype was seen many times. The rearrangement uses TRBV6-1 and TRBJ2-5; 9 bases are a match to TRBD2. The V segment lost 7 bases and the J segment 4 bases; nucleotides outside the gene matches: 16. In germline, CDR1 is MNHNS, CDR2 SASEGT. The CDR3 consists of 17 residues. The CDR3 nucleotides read TGTGCCAGCATCGACCGCTGGACTAGCGAAGGGGGAGAGACCCAGTACTTC. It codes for CASIDRWTSEGGETQYF.

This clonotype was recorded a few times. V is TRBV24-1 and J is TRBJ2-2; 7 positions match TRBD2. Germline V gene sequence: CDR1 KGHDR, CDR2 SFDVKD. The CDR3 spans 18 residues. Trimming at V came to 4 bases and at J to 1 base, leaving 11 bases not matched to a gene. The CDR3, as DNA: TGTGCCACCAGTGACCCCGTGGTGAGGGAGGGGAACACCGGGGAGCTGTTTTTT. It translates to CATSDPVVREGNTGELFF.

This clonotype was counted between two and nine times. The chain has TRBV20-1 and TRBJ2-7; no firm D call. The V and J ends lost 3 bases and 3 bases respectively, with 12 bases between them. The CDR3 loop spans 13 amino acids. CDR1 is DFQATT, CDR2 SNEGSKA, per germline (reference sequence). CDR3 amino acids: CSASDRPSYEQYF. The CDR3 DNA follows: TGCAGTGCTAGTGATCGGCCGAGCTACGAGCAGTACTTC.

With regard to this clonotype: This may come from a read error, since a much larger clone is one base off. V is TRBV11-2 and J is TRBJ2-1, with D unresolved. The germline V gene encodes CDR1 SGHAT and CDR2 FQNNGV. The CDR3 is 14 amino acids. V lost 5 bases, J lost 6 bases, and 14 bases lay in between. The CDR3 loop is CASSTWAQRNEQFF. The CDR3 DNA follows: TGTGCCAGCAGCACCTGGGCACAGCGCAATGAGCAGTTCTTC.

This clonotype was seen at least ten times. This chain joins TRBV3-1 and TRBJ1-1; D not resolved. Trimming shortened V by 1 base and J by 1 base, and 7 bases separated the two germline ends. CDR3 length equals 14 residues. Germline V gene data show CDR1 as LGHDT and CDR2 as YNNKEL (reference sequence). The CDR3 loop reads CASSQVTANTEAFF. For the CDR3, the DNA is TGTGCCAGCAGCCAAGTCACAGCGAACACTGAAGCTTTCTTT.

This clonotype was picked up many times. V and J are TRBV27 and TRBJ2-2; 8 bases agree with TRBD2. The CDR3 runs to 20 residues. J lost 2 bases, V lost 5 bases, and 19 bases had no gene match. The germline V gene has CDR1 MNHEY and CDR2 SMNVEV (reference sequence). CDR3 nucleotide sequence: TGTGCCAGCAGTAATTCTCCCTCTAAAGCGGGGGCCGTTAACACCGGGGAGCTGTTTTTT. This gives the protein CASSNSPSKAGAVNTGELFF.

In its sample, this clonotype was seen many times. The CDR3 coding sequence is TGTGCCACCAGTGATTTGGGCAGGGGAACAGATACGCAGTATTTT. Its translation is CATSDLGRGTDTQYF. The chain couples TRBV24-1 to TRBJ2-3; D possibly corresponds to TRBD1 (6 bases). In germline, CDR1 is KGHDR, CDR2 SFDVKD. V lost 0 bases, J lost 3 bases, and 9 bases lay in between. The CDR3 is made up of 15 amino acids.

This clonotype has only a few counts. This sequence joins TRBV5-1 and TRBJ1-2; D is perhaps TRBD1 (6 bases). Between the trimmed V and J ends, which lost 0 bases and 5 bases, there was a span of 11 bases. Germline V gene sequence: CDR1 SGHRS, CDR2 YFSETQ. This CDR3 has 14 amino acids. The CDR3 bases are TGCGCCAGCAGCTTGGAAAGACAGGCGTATGGCTACACCTTC. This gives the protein CASSLERQAYGYTF.

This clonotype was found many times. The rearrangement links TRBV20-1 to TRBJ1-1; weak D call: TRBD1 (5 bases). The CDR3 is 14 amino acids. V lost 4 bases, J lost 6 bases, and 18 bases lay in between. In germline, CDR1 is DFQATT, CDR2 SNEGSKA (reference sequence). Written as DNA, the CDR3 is TGCAGTGCTAAAGGGAGGGGAGGATTTGCTGAAGCTTTCTTT. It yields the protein CSAKGRGGFAEAFF.